This T cell receptor (beta chain) originates from a study of shared clonotypes between healthy human individuals. On the study more broadly: Each donor's CD8 memory used one plate, CD8 naive two, each CD4 subset three. Study-level findings and limits: Estimated richness was generally greater in naive than memory subsets. Investigators collected only blood, and repertoires in tissues likely differ.

The protocol was immunoSEQ multiplex PCR, while the TCRdb copy is restricted to in-frame clones and leaves out a portion. This table holds about 120,000 clones, about 70% found once. CDR3 length: 16 residues. Germline V gene data show CDR1 as SEHNR and CDR2 as FQNEAQ (reference sequence). V lost 5 bases to trimming and J lost 2 bases, with 19 bases between them. As to this clone: Its antigen is currently unknown.

The sequence derives from a woman aged 25 to 39 in good health. The V gene is TRBV7-9, the J gene TRBJ2-7; TRBD1 might be the D (6 bases). The material sequenced was memory CD8+ T cells sorted from blood. Subset meaning: CD45RO+ cells pooled with CCR7-negative TemRA cells. The CDR3 DNA is TGTGCCAGCAGCCTCACCCTTGGACAGCTTGCCTACGAGCAGTACTTC. Translation gives CASSLTLGQLAYEQYF.